This T cell receptor beta chain was retrieved from a study of tumor-infiltrating lymphocytes in primary liver carcinoma. Points from the study as a whole: Roughly 7.5-25% of top clones, and no more, occurred in all five tumor regions. Tumor region pairs showed greater overlap than either tumor-adjacent or tumor-blood pairs did.

Bulk tissue was left unsorted, and RNA and DNA were co-extracted from about 21-30 mg of it. Those sampled were patients whose primary liver carcinoma was treated by surgical resection. Synthesis of TCR beta cDNA was carried out from 500 ng total RNA with a constant-region primer. For TCR beta, libraries were produced by three nested multiplex PCR rounds using slightly modified ARM-PCR. TRBV1-TRBV30 forward primers paired with a C-beta reverse primer were used in the first two PCR rounds, which ran about 11 cycles each. In TCRdb, the multiplex PCR reads were re-called with MiXCR into one record per CDR3 protein. Altogether about 54,000 distinct CDR3 sequences are present, over 65% being singletons, with the ten largest covering roughly 26%. In its sample, this clonotype was seen a few times. Its cognate antigen is unknown. Germline V gene lookup returns CDR1 GTSNPN and CDR2 SVGIG (reference sequence). Trimming pared 0 bases from V and 3 bases from J, leaving 11 bases between. This CDR3 has 14 residues.

The sequence derives from a man aged 35 to 55 with primary liver carcinoma and hepatitis B virus infection. The chain employs TRBV30 and TRBJ2-5, with D perhaps given as TRBD1 or TRBD2 (6 bases each). The sample was liver tumor tissue from sampling region 2. Subset: tumor region T2, inferior pole. CDR3: CAWSVGGAEETQYF. Here the CDR3 DNA reads TGTGCCTGGAGTGTCGGGGGCGCGGAAGAGACCCAGTACTTC.